A selection of T cell receptor beta chains follows, all from one sample in a study of memory CD4+ T cells and cytomegalovirus serostatus. Data came from immunoSEQ multiplex PCR; TCRdb stores just in-frame clones and leaves some out. Seen here are 50,000 or so clones, approximately 80% observed once, and the top ten hold over 0.55%. The specimen was memory CD4+ T cells from blood. The receptors originated from an adult in good health and CMV-seronegative. CDR3s leave out the opening cysteine and the closing phenylalanine or tryptophan.

v_gene: TRBV5-1; CDR3aa: ASSLAMGPGGTQY
v_gene: TRBV5-4; CDR3aa: ASSSPAGGQSNEKLF
v_gene: TRBV19; CDR3aa: ASSIGRVGYEQY
v_gene: TRBV5-8; CDR3aa: ASSLVGDGSSPLH
v_gene: TRBV19; CDR3aa: ASSISTGAKNIQY
v_gene: TRBV2; CDR3aa: ASSESGQPNSPLH
v_gene: TRBV5-1; CDR3aa: ASSLIAGGQGDTQY
v_gene: TRBV7-9; CDR3aa: ASSSTYGYT
v_gene: TRBV5-1; CDR3aa: ASRIWGDTEAF
v_gene: TRBV6-5; CDR3aa: ASSYQEGNSPLH
v_gene: TRBV7-6; CDR3aa: ASSFRRDREGRHTDTQY
v_gene: TRBV10-3; CDR3aa: AISGFNSMGVKEEAF
v_gene: TRBV27; CDR3aa: ASSPFTGSLAKNIQY
v_gene: TRBV7-2; CDR3aa: ASSLGDRGRDQPQH
v_gene: TRBV2; CDR3aa: ASNERGNEQY
v_gene: TRBV6-1; CDR3aa: ASNPTRQEGYGYT
v_gene: TRBV6-6; CDR3aa: ASSNTGAVEQY
v_gene: TRBV7-8; CDR3aa: ASSLGGYNQPQH
v_gene: TRBV19; CDR3aa: AINGTGAGNTIY
v_gene: TRBV7-2; CDR3aa: ASSPGLAFSYEQY
v_gene: TRBV4-3; CDR3aa: ASSQDYRGRETQY
v_gene: TRBV5-1; CDR3aa: ASSSSRGQGVDEQY
v_gene: TRBV4-1; CDR3aa: ASSQARVAGRIGYT
v_gene: TRBV12-5; CDR3aa: ASGTGQGNQPQH
v_gene: TRBV19; CDR3aa: ASRGQGSGSNQPQH
v_gene: TRBV20-1; CDR3aa: SAAEVYGYT
v_gene: TRBV10-3; CDR3aa: AISEMTGGSRGYT
v_gene: TRBV11-2; CDR3aa: ASSFSGDEQF
v_gene: TRBV27; CDR3aa: ASSFLLGGRADTQY
v_gene: TRBV6-5; CDR3aa: ASSYGGGTYEQY
v_gene: TRBV11-1; CDR3aa: ASSYAGFSGNTIY
v_gene: TRBV19; CDR3aa: ASSFSTGGQLNTGELF
v_gene: TRBV4-3; CDR3aa: ASSQEHRAGNTIY
v_gene: TRBV19; CDR3aa: ASSMWQGDNQPQH
v_gene: TRBV28; CDR3aa: ASTKRDRGDYGYT
v_gene: TRBV7-2; CDR3aa: ASSMFLGLVYEQY
v_gene: TRBV9; CDR3aa: ASSVRPNTEAF
v_gene: TRBV7-9; CDR3aa: ASSLLSGGNTIY
v_gene: TRBV6-6; CDR3aa: ASGRDRRYNEQF
v_gene: TRBV28; CDR3aa: ASSRDYHTQY
v_gene: TRBV2; CDR3aa: ASSRGGSGELF
v_gene: TRBV30; CDR3aa: AWSPRQGSTDTQY
v_gene: TRBV7-2; CDR3aa: ASSLQRASQVTDTQY
v_gene: TRBV11-2; CDR3aa: ASSLEPLTDTQY
v_gene: TRBV7-8; CDR3aa: ASSLEVRLLQETQY
v_gene: TRBV4-3; CDR3aa: ASSPRVAAGGEKLF
v_gene: TRBV30; CDR3aa: AWSDGGAGNEQF
v_gene: TRBV5-1; CDR3aa: ASSPNSAGGQETQY
v_gene: TRBV6-5; CDR3aa: ASSRGTGGWTEAF
v_gene: TRBV5-1; CDR3aa: ASSSSIDRNYGYT
v_gene: TRBV11-2; CDR3aa: ASSLARLTSGGNTQY
v_gene: TRBV5-1; CDR3aa: ASKLSFESLQETQY
v_gene: TRBV2; CDR3aa: ASSDQGYAEAF
v_gene: TRBV14; CDR3aa: ASSQDAHREAF
v_gene: TRBV4-3; CDR3aa: ASSLGGSSTDTQY
v_gene: TRBV11-2; CDR3aa: ASSSGQNYEQY
v_gene: TRBV6-5; CDR3aa: ASSGTGYGEQY